These T cell receptor beta chains were read from a single sample in a study of cytomegalovirus exposure and HLA in healthy donors. Repertoires were generated with immunoSEQ multiplex PCR, while TCRdb's copy carries only in-frame clones and drops some. In the table there are 150,000 to 200,000 clones, roughly 72% of which are singletons. Sequencing was carried out using PBMCs. The source is a man aged 35-49 years in good health and CMV-seropositive. The CDR3 runs from the conserved cysteine through the conserved F or W. D genes are given only for firm matches. Clone sizes are given selectively: once, few, many, or a class where the clone is expanded.

TRBD1 few TRBJ1-1 TRBV19 TGTGCCAGTAGTATACAGAGGGGGACAGGACTCACTGAAGCTTTCTTT CASSIQRGTGLTEAFF
TRBD2 - TRBJ2-2 TRBV5-4 TGTGCCAGCAGCCCAGGACTAGGAAACACCGGGGAGCTGTTTTTT CASSPGLGNTGELFF
- once TRBJ2-4 TRBV10-3 TGTGCCATCAGTGATTCGCCGGGACTTCCCAAAAACATTCAGTACTTC CAISDSPGLPKNIQYF
TRBD1 - TRBJ1-2 TRBV5-6 TGTGCCAGCAGCTCCCGGGACAGGGGGCGCGTGAGCTATGGCTACACCTTC CASSSRDRGRVSYGYTF
- - TRBJ2-1 TRBV5-1 TGCGCCAGCAGCCCCGGACAGCCGGTTTACAATGAGCAGTTCTTC CASSPGQPVYNEQFF
- - TRBJ2-1 TRBV11-1 TGTGCCAGCAGGTCGACAGGCCTTTCCTACAATGAGCAGTTCTTC CASRSTGLSYNEQFF
- - TRBJ1-6 TRBV5-6 TGTGCCAGCAGCTTGGACAGGGTTAATTCACCCCTCCACTTT CASSLDRVNSPLHF
TRBD2 once TRBJ2-5 TRBV5-4 TGTGCCAGCAGCTCACCGGGACTAGCGAAACTGCAGACCCAGTACTTC CASSSPGLAKLQTQYF
- - TRBJ2-7 TRBV11-2 TGTGCCAGCAGCTTAGGGGGGGGGCACGAGCAGTACTTC CASSLGGGHEQYF
TRBD2 - TRBJ2-1 TRBV27 TGTGCCAGCAGTTCTCGACTAGCGGGGGCCTCGAATGAGCAGTTCTTC CASSSRLAGASNEQFF